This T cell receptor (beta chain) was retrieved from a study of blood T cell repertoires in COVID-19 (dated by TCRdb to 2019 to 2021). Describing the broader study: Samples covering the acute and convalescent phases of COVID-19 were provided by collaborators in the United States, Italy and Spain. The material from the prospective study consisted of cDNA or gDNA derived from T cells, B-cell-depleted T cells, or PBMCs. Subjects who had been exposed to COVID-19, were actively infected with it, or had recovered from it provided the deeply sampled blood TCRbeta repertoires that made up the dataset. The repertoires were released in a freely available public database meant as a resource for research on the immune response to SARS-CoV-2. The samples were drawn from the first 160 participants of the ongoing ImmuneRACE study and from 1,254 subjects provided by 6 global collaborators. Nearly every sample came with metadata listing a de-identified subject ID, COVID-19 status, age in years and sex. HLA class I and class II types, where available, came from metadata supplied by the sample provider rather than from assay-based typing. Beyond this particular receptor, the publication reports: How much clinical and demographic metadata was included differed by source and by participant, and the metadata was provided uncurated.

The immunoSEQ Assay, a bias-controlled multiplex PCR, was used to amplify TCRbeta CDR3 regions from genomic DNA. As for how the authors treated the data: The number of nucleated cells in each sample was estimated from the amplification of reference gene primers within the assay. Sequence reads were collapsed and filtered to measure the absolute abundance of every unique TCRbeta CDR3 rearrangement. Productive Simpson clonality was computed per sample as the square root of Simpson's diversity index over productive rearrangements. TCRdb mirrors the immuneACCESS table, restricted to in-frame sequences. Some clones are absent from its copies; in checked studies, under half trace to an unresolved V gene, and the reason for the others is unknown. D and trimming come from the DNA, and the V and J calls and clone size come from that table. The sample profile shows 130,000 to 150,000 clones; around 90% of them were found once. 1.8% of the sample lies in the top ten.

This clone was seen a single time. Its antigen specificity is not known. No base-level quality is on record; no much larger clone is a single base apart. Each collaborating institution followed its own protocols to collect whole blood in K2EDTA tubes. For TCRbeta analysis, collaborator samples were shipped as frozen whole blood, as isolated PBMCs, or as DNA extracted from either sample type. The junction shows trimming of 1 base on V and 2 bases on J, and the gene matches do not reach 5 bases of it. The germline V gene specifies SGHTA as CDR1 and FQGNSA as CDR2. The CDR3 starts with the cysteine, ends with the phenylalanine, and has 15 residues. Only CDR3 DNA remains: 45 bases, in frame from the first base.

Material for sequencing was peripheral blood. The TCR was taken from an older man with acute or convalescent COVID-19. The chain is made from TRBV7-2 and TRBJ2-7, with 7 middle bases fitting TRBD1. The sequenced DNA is TGTGCCAGCAGCTTAGGGACAGGACTTACCTACGAGCAGTACTTC. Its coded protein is CASSLGTGLTYEQYF.